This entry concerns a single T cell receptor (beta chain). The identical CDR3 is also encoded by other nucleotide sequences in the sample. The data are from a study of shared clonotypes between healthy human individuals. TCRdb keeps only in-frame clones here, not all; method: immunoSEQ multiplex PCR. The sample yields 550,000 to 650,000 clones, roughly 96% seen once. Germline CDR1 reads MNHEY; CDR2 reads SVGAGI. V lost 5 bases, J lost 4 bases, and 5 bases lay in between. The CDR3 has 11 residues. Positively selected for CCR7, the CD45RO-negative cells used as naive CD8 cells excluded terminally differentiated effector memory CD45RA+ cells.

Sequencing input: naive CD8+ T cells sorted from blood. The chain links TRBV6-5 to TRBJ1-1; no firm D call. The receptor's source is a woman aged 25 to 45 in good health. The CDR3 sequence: CASSPGTEAFF. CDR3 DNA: TGTGCCAGCAGTCCGGGCACTGAAGCTTTCTTT.